This T cell receptor (beta chain) was obtained from a study of early T cells in non-severe SARS-CoV-2 infection. Overall study context: Sequencing of unsorted whole blood was done on bulk RNA, leaving chains unpaired.

This clonotype was seen only a few times. CDR3 length: 14 residues. The V segment lost 6 bases and the J segment 1 base; nucleotides outside the gene matches: 5. Researchers tagged individual cDNA molecules with unique molecular identifiers. TCRdb ran MiXCR on the 5' RACE reads and lists one entry per CDR3 protein. This table holds approximately 70,000 distinct CDR3 sequences, more than 10% found once. Sequencing input: whole blood. The chain uses TRBV12-3 or TRBV12-4 and TRBJ2-7, with TRBD1 matching over 8 bases. This sequence originates from an adult who was a healthcare worker with PCR-confirmed SARS-CoV-2 infection or an uninfected control (not recorded which). Here the CDR3 reads CASSSGQGSYEQYF. CDR3 nucleotides: TGTGCCAGCAGCTCCGGACAGGGATCCTACGAGCAGTACTTC.